Sequencing of this T cell receptor beta chain was carried out in a study of blood T cell repertoires in COVID-19 (dated by TCRdb to about 2020). In the study overall: Collaborator samples came from the United States, Italy and Spain and covered acute and convalescent phases of COVID-19. The material from the prospective study consisted of cDNA or gDNA derived from T cells, B-cell-depleted T cells, or PBMCs. The repertoires were released in a freely available public database intended as a resource for research on the immune response to SARS-CoV-2. Samples came from the ongoing ImmuneRACE study (first 160 participants) plus 1,254 subjects from 6 global collaborators. Sample metadata almost always included a de-identified subject ID, COVID-19 status, age in years and sex. Where available, HLA class I and class II types were obtained from metadata supplied by the sample provider rather than from assay-based typing. The dataset comprised deeply sampled blood TCRbeta repertoires from subjects exposed to, actively infected with, or recovered from COVID-19. Beyond this particular receptor, the publication reports: How much clinical and demographic metadata was included differed by source and by participant, and the metadata was provided uncurated.

Between the V and J ends, shortened by 5 bases and 4 bases respectively, the junction contains 12 bases. According to the germline V gene, CDR1 reads SGHVS and CDR2 reads FQNEAQ. Counted from cysteine to phenylalanine, this CDR3 has 14 amino acids. Of all the DNA, just the CDR3 is kept, 42 bases in frame from base 1. As regards this clone: Its cognate antigen has yet to be identified. The input lacks base qualities; no much larger clone sits a single base away.

Whole blood was collected in K2EDTA tubes by collaborating institutions according to the institutions' own protocols. Collaborator samples were shipped for TCRbeta analysis as frozen whole blood, isolated PBMCs, or DNA extracted from either sample type. TCRbeta CDR3 regions were amplified from genomic DNA using the immunoSEQ Assay, a bias-controlled multiplex PCR. Regarding the original processing steps: The number of nucleated cells in each sample was estimated by amplification of reference gene primers within the assay. Sequence reads were collapsed and filtered to measure the absolute abundance of every unique TCRbeta CDR3 rearrangement. Productive Simpson clonality was computed per sample as the square root of Simpson's diversity index over productive rearrangements. Entries here come from immuneACCESS through TCRdb and include only in-frame sequences with V and J called. Some clones fail to appear in such tables; in the studies checked, an unresolved V gene covers under half of the shortfall, and the cause of the remainder is unknown. The V and J calls and clone size are taken from that table; D and trimming were inferred from the DNA. This sample has over 250,000 clones in its table, and more than 75% of those were observed once. 2% to 2.5% of the sample goes to the ten largest clones.

The specimen sequenced was peripheral blood. The receptor was derived from a woman aged 45 to 65 with acute or convalescent COVID-19. Recombination joined TRBV7-8 with TRBJ1-3, with a weak D call of TRBD1 (6 bases match). At the DNA level, the sequence is TGTGCCAGCAGCATAACAGGGCTCGGAAACACCATATATTTT. Translated, it reads CASSITGLGNTIYF.